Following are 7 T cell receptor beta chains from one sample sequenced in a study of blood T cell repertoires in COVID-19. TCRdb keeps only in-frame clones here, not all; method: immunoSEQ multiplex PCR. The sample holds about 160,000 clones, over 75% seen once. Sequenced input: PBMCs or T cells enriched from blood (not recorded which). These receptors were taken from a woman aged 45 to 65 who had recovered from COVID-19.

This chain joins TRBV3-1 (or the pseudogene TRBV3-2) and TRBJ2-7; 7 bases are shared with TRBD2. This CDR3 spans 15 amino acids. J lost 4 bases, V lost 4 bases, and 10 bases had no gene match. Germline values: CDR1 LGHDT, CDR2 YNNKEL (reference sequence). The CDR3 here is CASSRGSGELYEQYF. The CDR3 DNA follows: TGTGCCAGCAGCCGCGGAAGCGGGGAACTTTACGAGCAGTACTTC.

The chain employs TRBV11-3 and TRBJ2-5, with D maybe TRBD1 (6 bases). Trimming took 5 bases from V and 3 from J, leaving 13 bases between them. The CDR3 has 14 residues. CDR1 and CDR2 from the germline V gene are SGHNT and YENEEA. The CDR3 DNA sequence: TGTGCCAGCAGCAATAACAGGGTCAAAGAGACCCAGTACTTC. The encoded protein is CASSNNRVKETQYF.

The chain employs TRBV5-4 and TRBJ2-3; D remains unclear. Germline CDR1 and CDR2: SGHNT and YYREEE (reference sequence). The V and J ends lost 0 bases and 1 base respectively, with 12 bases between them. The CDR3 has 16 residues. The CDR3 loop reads CASSLEALQGTDTQYF. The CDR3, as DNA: TGTGCCAGCAGCTTGGAGGCGCTCCAGGGCACAGATACGCAGTATTTT.

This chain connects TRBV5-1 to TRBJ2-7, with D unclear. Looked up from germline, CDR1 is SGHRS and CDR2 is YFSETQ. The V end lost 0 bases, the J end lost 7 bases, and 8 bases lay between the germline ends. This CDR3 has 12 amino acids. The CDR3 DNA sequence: TGCGCCAGCAGCTTGGGGGTCGGGGAGCAGTACTTC. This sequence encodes CASSLGVGEQYF.

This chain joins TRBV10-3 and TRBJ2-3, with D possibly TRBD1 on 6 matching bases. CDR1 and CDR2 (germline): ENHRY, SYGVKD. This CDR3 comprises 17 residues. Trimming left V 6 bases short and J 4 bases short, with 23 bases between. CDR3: CAISYNPRGIKSDTQYF. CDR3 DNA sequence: TGTGCCATCAGCTATAACCCTAGGGGGATTAAATCAGATACGCAGTATTTT.

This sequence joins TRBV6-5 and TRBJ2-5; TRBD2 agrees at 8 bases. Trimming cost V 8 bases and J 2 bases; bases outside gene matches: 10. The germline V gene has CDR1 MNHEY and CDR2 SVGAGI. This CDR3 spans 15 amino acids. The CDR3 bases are TGTGCCAGCTCCTCCGCCAGCGGGGGTCAAGAGACCCAGTACTTC. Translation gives CASSSASGGQETQYF.

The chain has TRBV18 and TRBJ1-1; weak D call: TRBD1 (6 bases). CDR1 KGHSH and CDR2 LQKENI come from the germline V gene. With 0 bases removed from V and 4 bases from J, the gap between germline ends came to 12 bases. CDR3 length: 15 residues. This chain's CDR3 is CASSPPGGAGTEAFF. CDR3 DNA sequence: TGTGCCAGCTCACCACCAGGGGGGGCAGGCACTGAAGCTTTCTTT. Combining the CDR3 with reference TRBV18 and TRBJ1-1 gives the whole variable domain NAGVMQNPRHLVRRRGQEARLRCSPMKGHSHVYWYRQLPEEGLKFMVYLQKENIIDESGMPKERFSAEFPKEGPSILRIQQVVRGDSAAYFCASSPPGGAGTEAFFGQGTRLTVV.